Listed below are T cell receptor beta chains from one sample, sequenced in a study of shared clonotypes between healthy human individuals. TCRdb keeps only in-frame clones here, not all; method: immunoSEQ multiplex PCR. This table holds 1,400,000 or so clones, around 98.5% found once. Sequenced sample: naive CD4+ T cells sorted from blood. Source of these receptors: a man aged 30 to 39 in good health. Each CDR3 is given with its conserved first and last residue. Fields, in order: clone size, V gene, J gene, D gene, CDR3 DNA, CDR3 protein. D genes are given only for firm matches. Expanded clones get a size class; other rows say once, few or many, or leave the size out.

clone size: NA; V gene: TRBV6-6; J gene: TRBJ1-4; D gene: NA; CDR3 DNA: TGTGCCAGCAAAGCGACTAATGAAAAACTGTTTTTT; CDR3 protein: CASKATNEKLFF
clone size: NA; V gene: TRBV28; J gene: TRBJ2-3; D gene: NA; CDR3 DNA: TGTGCCAGCATCGGAATACACACAGATACGCAGTATTTT; CDR3 protein: CASIGIHTDTQYF
clone size: once; V gene: TRBV6-1; J gene: TRBJ1-2; D gene: NA; CDR3 DNA: TGTGCCAGCAGTGAAACCCCCGGGACGGGGGATGGCTACACCTTC; CDR3 protein: CASSETPGTGDGYTF
clone size: NA; V gene: TRBV5-4; J gene: TRBJ1-2; D gene: NA; CDR3 DNA: TGTGCCACCCGCCTCCAGGGCCCCTATGGCTACACCTTC; CDR3 protein: CATRLQGPYGYTF
clone size: NA; V gene: TRBV5-6; J gene: TRBJ1-1; D gene: TRBD1; CDR3 DNA: TGTGCCAGCAGCCCGTTGGACAGGGTTCAAGCTTTCTTT; CDR3 protein: CASSPLDRVQAFF
clone size: NA; V gene: TRBV28; J gene: TRBJ1-1; D gene: NA; CDR3 DNA: TGTGCCAGCAGTTTTCGGGCGGGACTGGCTTTCTTT; CDR3 protein: CASSFRAGLAFF
clone size: NA; V gene: TRBV5-1; J gene: TRBJ2-7; D gene: TRBD2; CDR3 DNA: TGCGCCAGCAGCTTGTTGGGGACTAGCGCTGACGAGCAGTACTTC; CDR3 protein: CASSLLGTSADEQYF
clone size: NA; V gene: TRBV5-1; J gene: TRBJ2-2; D gene: TRBD1; CDR3 DNA: TGCGCCAGCAGCCTCCTGGGACAGACCTTAGGGGAGCTGTTTTTT; CDR3 protein: CASSLLGQTLGELFF
clone size: NA; V gene: TRBV30; J gene: TRBJ1-5; D gene: NA; CDR3 DNA: TGTGCCTGGAGTGTGGAGGGCAATCAGCCCCAGCATTTT; CDR3 protein: CAWSVEGNQPQHF
clone size: NA; V gene: TRBV28; J gene: TRBJ2-1; D gene: TRBD2; CDR3 DNA: TGTGCCAGCAGCTCTGGACTAGCGGGAGGGCCATATGAGCAGTTCTTC; CDR3 protein: CASSSGLAGGPYEQFF
clone size: NA; V gene: TRBV7-8; J gene: TRBJ1-3; D gene: TRBD1; CDR3 DNA: TGTGCCAGCAGCTCAGACTCAGGGGGCGCCCCGGGAAACACCATATATTTT; CDR3 protein: CASSSDSGGAPGNTIYF
clone size: NA; V gene: TRBV5-4; J gene: TRBJ1-4; D gene: TRBD1; CDR3 DNA: TGTGCCAGCAGCAACCGGGGACAGGGAGAAAAACTGTTTTTT; CDR3 protein: CASSNRGQGEKLFF
clone size: NA; V gene: TRBV5-4; J gene: TRBJ1-1; D gene: NA; CDR3 DNA: TGTGCCAGCAGCTTGATCGGCAGGGTTCCTCTCGGGACTGAAGCTTTCTTT; CDR3 protein: CASSLIGRVPLGTEAFF
clone size: NA; V gene: TRBV4-2; J gene: TRBJ2-1; D gene: NA; CDR3 DNA: TGTGCCAGCAGCCAAGATCCGAATGGAGGAGCCTACAATGAGCAGTTCTTC; CDR3 protein: CASSQDPNGGAYNEQFF
clone size: NA; V gene: TRBV20-1; J gene: TRBJ2-3; D gene: NA; CDR3 DNA: TGCAGTGCTTTTGGACTAGATACGCAGTATTTT; CDR3 protein: CSAFGLDTQYF
clone size: NA; V gene: TRBV4-3; J gene: TRBJ2-2; D gene: NA; CDR3 DNA: TGCGCCAGCAGCCAAGAGATGATTGACCGGGGAGTGCTGTTTTTT; CDR3 protein: CASSQEMIDRGVLFF
clone size: NA; V gene: TRBV6-1; J gene: TRBJ2-7; D gene: NA; CDR3 DNA: TGTGCCACCGACTTGGGACATTATCCCTACGAGCAGTACTTC; CDR3 protein: CATDLGHYPYEQYF
clone size: NA; V gene: TRBV18; J gene: TRBJ2-3; D gene: NA; CDR3 DNA: TGTGCCAGCTCACCACCTAGCGGAGGCACAGATACGCAGTATTTT; CDR3 protein: CASSPPSGGTDTQYF
clone size: NA; V gene: TRBV9; J gene: TRBJ2-1; D gene: TRBD2; CDR3 DNA: TGTGCCAGCAGCCCACCCGGGACTAGCCTTCCGTTCTTC; CDR3 protein: CASSPPGTSLPFF
clone size: NA; V gene: TRBV19; J gene: TRBJ2-2; D gene: NA; CDR3 DNA: TGTGCCAGTAGTTATCATAACACCGGGGAGCTGTTTTTT; CDR3 protein: CASSYHNTGELFF
clone size: NA; V gene: TRBV27; J gene: TRBJ2-3; D gene: NA; CDR3 DNA: TGTGCCAGCAGTTTTAGCGGAACCACAGATACGCAGTATTTT; CDR3 protein: CASSFSGTTDTQYF
clone size: NA; V gene: TRBV5-4; J gene: TRBJ1-1; D gene: NA; CDR3 DNA: TGTGCCAGCAGCTGGGTGAGTTCGAACACTGAAGCTTTCTTT; CDR3 protein: CASSWVSSNTEAFF
clone size: NA; V gene: TRBV5-4; J gene: TRBJ2-4; D gene: NA; CDR3 DNA: TGTGCCAGCAGCTTGGCGGGGGTCTCCAAAAACATTCAGTACTTC; CDR3 protein: CASSLAGVSKNIQYF
clone size: NA; V gene: TRBV15; J gene: TRBJ2-7; D gene: TRBD2; CDR3 DNA: TGTGCCACCAGCCCAATGTGGCTAGCGGGAGTAAATTACGAGCAGTACTTC; CDR3 protein: CATSPMWLAGVNYEQYF
clone size: NA; V gene: TRBV7-9; J gene: TRBJ1-2; D gene: NA; CDR3 DNA: TGTGCCAGCAGCCGGGATGGACCGCCCTATGGCTACACCTTC; CDR3 protein: CASSRDGPPYGYTF
clone size: NA; V gene: TRBV5-1; J gene: TRBJ2-3; D gene: TRBD2; CDR3 DNA: TGCGCCAGCAGCCAGACTAGCGGGGGACACACAGATACGCAGTATTTT; CDR3 protein: CASSQTSGGHTDTQYF
clone size: NA; V gene: TRBV7-6; J gene: TRBJ2-2; D gene: NA; CDR3 DNA: TGTGCCAGCAGCTTAGTGCTCCAAGCCGCCGGGGAGCTGTTTTTT; CDR3 protein: CASSLVLQAAGELFF
clone size: NA; V gene: TRBV25-1; J gene: TRBJ2-3; D gene: TRBD1; CDR3 DNA: TGTGCCAGCAGTGAACCCAGGGGGCTCACAGATACGCAGTATTTT; CDR3 protein: CASSEPRGLTDTQYF
clone size: NA; V gene: TRBV28; J gene: TRBJ1-1; D gene: NA; CDR3 DNA: TGTGCCAGCAGTTTAACCGACCTGAACACTGAAGCTTTCTTT; CDR3 protein: CASSLTDLNTEAFF
clone size: few; V gene: TRBV9; J gene: TRBJ1-1; D gene: NA; CDR3 DNA: TGTGCCAGCAGCGTAGAAGGGAACACTGAAGCTTTCTTT; CDR3 protein: CASSVEGNTEAFF
clone size: NA; V gene: TRBV18; J gene: TRBJ1-1; D gene: NA; CDR3 DNA: TGTGCCAGCTCACCACTGGACATCCCGAACACTGAAGCTTTCTTT; CDR3 protein: CASSPLDIPNTEAFF
clone size: NA; V gene: TRBV7-2; J gene: TRBJ2-1; D gene: TRBD2; CDR3 DNA: TGTGCCAGCAGCTTCGAACTAGCGGACTCCTACAATGAGCAGTTCTTC; CDR3 protein: CASSFELADSYNEQFF
clone size: NA; V gene: TRBV23-1; J gene: TRBJ2-7; D gene: NA; CDR3 DNA: TGCGCCAGCAGTCAGTGGATCGGACAGTCCTACGAGCAGTACTTC; CDR3 protein: CASSQWIGQSYEQYF